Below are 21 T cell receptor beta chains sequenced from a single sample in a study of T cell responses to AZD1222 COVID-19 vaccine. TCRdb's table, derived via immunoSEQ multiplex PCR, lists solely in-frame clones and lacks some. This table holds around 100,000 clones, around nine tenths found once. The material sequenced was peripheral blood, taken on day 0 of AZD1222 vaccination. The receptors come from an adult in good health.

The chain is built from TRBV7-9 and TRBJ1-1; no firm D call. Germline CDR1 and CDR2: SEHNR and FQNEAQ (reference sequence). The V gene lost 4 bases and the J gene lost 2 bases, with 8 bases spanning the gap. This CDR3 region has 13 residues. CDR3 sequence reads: CASSSLANTEAFF. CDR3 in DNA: TGTGCCAGCAGCTCGCTCGCAAACACTGAAGCTTTCTTT.

CDR3 sequence: CASSYGGIGVVGTEAFF. CDR3 DNA: TGTGCCAGCAGTTACGGCGGGATCGGGGTCGTTGGCACTGAAGCTTTCTTT. V gene TRBV6-2 or TRBV6-3 combines with J gene TRBJ1-1; D unclear. CDR1 MNHEY and CDR2 SVGEGT come from the germline V gene. The CDR3 has 17 residues. Trimming removed 2 bases from V and 4 bases from J, with 20 bases in between.

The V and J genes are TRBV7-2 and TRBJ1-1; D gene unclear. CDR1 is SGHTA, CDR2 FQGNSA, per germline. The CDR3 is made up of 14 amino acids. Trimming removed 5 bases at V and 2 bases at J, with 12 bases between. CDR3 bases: TGTGCCAGCAGCCCGCTCGCGGGTAACACTGAAGCTTTCTTT. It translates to CASSPLAGNTEAFF.

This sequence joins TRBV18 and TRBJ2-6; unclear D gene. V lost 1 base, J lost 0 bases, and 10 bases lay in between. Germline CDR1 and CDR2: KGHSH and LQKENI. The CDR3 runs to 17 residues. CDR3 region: CASSPLGSRSGANVLTF. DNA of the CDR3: TGTGCCAGCTCACCACTAGGAAGTCGCTCTGGGGCCAACGTCCTGACTTTC.

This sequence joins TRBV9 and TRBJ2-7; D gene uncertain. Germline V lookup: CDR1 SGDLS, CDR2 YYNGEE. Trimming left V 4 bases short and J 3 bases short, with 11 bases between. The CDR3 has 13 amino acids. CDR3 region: CASSSTWSYEQYF. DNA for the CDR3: TGTGCCAGCAGCTCGACGTGGAGCTACGAGCAGTACTTC.

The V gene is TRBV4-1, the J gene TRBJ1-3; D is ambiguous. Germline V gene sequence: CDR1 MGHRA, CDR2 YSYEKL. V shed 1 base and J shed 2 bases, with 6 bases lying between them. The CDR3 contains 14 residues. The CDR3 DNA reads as TGCGCCAGCAGCCAAGGGGAAACTGGAAACACCATATATTTT. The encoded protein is CASSQGETGNTIYF.

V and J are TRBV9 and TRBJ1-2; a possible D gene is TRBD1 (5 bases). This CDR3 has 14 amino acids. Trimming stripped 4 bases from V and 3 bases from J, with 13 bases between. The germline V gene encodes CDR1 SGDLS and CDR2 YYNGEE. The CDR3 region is CASSPGTDYYGYTF. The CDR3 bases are TGTGCCAGCAGCCCTGGGACGGATTACTATGGCTACACCTTC.

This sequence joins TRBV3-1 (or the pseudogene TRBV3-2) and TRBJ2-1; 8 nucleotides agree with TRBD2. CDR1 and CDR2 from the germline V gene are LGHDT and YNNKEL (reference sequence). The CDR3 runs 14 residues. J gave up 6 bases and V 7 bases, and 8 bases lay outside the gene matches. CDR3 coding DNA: TGTGCCAGCACGCCTAGCGGGCCCCCCAATGAGCAGTTCTTC. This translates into CASTPSGPPNEQFF.

The CDR3 spells CASSPFGANQPQHF. The DNA for the CDR3 is TGTGCCAGCAGCCCTTTTGGGGCCAATCAGCCCCAGCATTTT. The V and J genes are TRBV7-9 and TRBJ1-5; D possibly corresponds to TRBD1 (5 bases). From germline, CDR1 is SEHNR and CDR2 FQNEAQ (reference sequence). This CDR3 region has 14 residues. V was pared by 5 bases and J by 3 bases, with 11 bases between.

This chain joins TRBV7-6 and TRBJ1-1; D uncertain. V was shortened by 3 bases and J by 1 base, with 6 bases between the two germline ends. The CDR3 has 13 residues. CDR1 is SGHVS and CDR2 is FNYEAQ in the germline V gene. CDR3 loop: CASSLDPNTEAFF. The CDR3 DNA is TGTGCCAGCAGCTTGGACCCGAACACTGAAGCTTTCTTT.

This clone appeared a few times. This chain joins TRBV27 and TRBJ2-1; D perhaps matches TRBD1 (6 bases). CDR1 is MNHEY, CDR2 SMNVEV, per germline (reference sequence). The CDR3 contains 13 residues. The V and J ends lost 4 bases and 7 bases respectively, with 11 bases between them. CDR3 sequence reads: CASSSSRGNEQFF. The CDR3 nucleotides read TGTGCCAGCAGTTCATCAAGGGGGAATGAGCAGTTCTTC.

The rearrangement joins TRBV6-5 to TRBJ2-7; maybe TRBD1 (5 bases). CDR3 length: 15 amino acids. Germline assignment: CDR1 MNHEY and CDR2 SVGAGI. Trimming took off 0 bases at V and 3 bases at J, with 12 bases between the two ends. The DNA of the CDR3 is TGTGCCAGCAGTTACTCGGGCAGGGTTGGCTACGAGCAGTACTTC. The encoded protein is CASSYSGRVGYEQYF.

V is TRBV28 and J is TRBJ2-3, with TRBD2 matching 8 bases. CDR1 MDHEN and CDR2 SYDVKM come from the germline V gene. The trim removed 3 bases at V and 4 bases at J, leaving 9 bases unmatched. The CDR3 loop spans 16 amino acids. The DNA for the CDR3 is TGTGCCAGCAGTTTGGGGATAGCGGGACCTCCAGATACGCAGTATTTT. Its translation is CASSLGIAGPPDTQYF.

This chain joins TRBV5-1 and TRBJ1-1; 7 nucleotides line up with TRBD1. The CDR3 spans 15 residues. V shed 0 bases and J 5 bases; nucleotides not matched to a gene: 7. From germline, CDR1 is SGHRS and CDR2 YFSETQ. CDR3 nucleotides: TGCGCCAGCAGCTTGGCCAGTTCAGGGGGGACTGAAGCTTTCTTT. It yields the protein CASSLASSGGTEAFF.

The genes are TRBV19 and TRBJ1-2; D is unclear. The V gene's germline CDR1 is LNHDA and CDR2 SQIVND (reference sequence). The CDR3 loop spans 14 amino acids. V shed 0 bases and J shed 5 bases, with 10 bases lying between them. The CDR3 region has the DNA TGTGCCAGTAGTATAGAGAATTCAAGATATGGCTACACCTTC. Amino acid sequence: CASSIENSRYGYTF.

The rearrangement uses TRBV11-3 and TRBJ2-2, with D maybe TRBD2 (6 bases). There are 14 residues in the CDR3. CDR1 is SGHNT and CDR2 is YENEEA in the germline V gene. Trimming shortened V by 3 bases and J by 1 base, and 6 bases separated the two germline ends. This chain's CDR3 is CASSLGGNTGELFF. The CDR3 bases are TGTGCCAGCAGCTTGGGGGGGAACACCGGGGAGCTGTTTTTT.

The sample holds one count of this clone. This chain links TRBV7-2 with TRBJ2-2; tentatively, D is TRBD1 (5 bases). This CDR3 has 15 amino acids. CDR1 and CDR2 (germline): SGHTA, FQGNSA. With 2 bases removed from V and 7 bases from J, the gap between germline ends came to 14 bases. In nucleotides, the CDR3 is TGTGCCAGCAGCTTACTCCAGACCAGGGACGGGGAGCTGTTTTTT. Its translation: CASSLLQTRDGELFF.

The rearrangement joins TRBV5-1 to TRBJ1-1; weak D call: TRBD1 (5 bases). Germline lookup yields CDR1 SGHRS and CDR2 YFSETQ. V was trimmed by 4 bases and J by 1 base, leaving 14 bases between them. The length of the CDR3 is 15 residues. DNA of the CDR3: TGCGCCAGCAGCCTACCGATACAGGAGAACACTGAAGCTTTCTTT. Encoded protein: CASSLPIQENTEAFF. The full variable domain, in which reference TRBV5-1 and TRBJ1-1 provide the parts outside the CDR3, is KAGVTQTPRYLIKTRGQQVTLSCSPISGHRSVSWYQQTPGQGLQFLFEYFSETQRNKGNFPGRFSGRQFSNSRSEMNVSTLELGDSALYLCASSLPIQENTEAFFGQGTRLTVV.

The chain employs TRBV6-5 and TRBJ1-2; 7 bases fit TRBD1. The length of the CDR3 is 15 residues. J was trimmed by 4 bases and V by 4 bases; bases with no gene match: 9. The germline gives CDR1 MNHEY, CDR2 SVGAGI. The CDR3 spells CASSSLGAGGYGYTF. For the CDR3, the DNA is TGTGCCAGCAGTTCCCTCGGGGCAGGGGGCTATGGCTACACCTTC.

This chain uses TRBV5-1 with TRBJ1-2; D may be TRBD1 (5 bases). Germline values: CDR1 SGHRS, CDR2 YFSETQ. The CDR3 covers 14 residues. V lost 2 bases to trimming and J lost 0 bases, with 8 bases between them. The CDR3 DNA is TGCGCCAGCAGCTTAGGGACCCCTAACTATGGCTACACCTTC. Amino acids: CASSLGTPNYGYTF.

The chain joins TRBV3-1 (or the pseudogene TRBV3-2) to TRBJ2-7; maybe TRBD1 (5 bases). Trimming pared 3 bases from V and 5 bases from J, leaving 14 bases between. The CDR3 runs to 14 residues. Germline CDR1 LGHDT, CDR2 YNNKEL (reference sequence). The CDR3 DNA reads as TGTGCCAGCAGCCAGGGTATAGGGGCCCACGAGCAGTACTTC. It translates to CASSQGIGAHEQYF.